The subject of this entry is one TCR beta chain. Its antigen is currently unknown. The sample is drawn from a study of shared clonotypes between healthy human individuals. Overall study: The study used three CD4 naive, three CD4 memory, two CD8 naive and one CD8 memory plate per donor.

Overall study results and limits: Rarefaction curves obtained for sorted subsets showed sequencing incomplete despite large depth. Relative to clonotypes present in all four donors, those not shared had lower generation probabilities.

Sequencing was performed with immunoSEQ multiplex PCR; in TCRdb, only in-frame clones are kept and a portion is missing. In the table there are around 700,000 clones, roughly 72% of which are singletons. CDR3 length equals 15 residues. Germline-derived CDR1 and CDR2 are WNHNN and SYGVQD (reference sequence). The sample consisted of memory CD4+ T cells sorted from blood. As to subset: CD45RA-negative fraction. J is TRBJ2-5 and V is TRBV10-1; 9 nucleotides line up with TRBD2. The DNA matches TRBJ2-7 better at its end, which makes the J call doubtful. This clonotype was sampled from a woman aged 25-40 years in good health. This CDR3 is CASSEGTSGPYEQYF. As DNA, the CDR3 is TGCGCCAGCAGTGAGGGAACTAGCGGGCCCTACGAGCAGTACTTC.